This T cell receptor beta chain was retrieved from a study of glioma-infiltrating T cells after dendritic cell vaccination. Study at large: Glioblastoma patients came from Phase I and II dendritic cell vaccination trials. Findings and limits, study-wide: Higher TCR clonality did not directly relate to longer survival.

Time point noted: after dendritic cell vaccination, including at tumor progression/relapse. No glioblastoma patient carried an isocitrate dehydrogenase mutation. With regard to this clone: The antigen remains unidentified.

Using immunoSEQ multiplex PCR, the repertoire was profiled, and TCRdb retains in-frame clones only, with some absent. The sample lists 90,000 to 95,000 clones; approximately 78% were seen once. The sequenced sample was blood, obtained after dendritic cell vaccination. The source of this sequence is a human donor with glioblastoma.

Here the CDR3 reads CAISQRESTGELFF. CDR3 DNA: TGTGCCATCAGCCAGCGGGAGAGCACCGGGGAGCTGTTTTTT. V usage is TRBV10-3 and J usage is TRBJ2-2; 8 positions match TRBD2. The V gene end was trimmed by 6 bases and the J gene end by 4 bases; junction bases not matched to a gene: 4. The CDR3 runs to 14 residues. The germline V gene encodes CDR1 ENHRY and CDR2 SYGVKD.